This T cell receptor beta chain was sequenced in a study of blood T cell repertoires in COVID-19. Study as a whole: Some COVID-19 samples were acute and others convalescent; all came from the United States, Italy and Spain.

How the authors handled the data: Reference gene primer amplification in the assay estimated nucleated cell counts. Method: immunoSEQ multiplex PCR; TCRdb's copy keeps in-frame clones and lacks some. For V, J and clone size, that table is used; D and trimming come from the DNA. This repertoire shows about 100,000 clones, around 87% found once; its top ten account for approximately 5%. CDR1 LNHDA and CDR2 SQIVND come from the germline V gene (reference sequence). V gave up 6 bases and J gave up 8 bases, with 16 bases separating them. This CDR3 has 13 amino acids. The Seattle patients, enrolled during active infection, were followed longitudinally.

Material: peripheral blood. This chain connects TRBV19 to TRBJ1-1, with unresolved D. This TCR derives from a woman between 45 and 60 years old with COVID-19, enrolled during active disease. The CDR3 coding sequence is TGTGCCAGTAGCCCTTCCGGGAGAACCGAAGCTTTCTTT. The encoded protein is CASSPSGRTEAFF.